Shown below are 27 T cell receptor beta chains from a single sample sequenced in a study of T cell repertoires in cytomegalovirus infection. TCRdb independently ran MiXCR on the reads; one entry per CDR3 protein. This table holds over 300,000 distinct CDR3 sequences, more than 9% found once. The source material was PBMCs. All receptors come from a human donor in good health (CMV status not recorded). Some clones in this sample may be carry-over from other donors' samples.

This clonotype was seen a few times. V and J are TRBV18 and TRBJ1-3; D uncertain. Germline V gene sequence: CDR1 KGHSH, CDR2 LQKENI. The CDR3 is 15 amino acids. V dropped 6 bases and J dropped 0 bases, with 12 bases sitting between them. The chain's CDR3 is CASSGAGNSGNTIYF. The CDR3, as DNA: TGTGCCAGCTCGGGAGCGGGGAACTCTGGAAACACCATATATTTT.

At least ten counts were recorded for this clonotype. V is TRBV2 and J is TRBJ2-5; 11 bases are shared with TRBD2. This CDR3 is built from 16 residues. Germline V gives CDR1 SNHLY, CDR2 FYNNEI. The V gene end was trimmed by 5 bases and the J gene end by 5 bases; junction bases not matched to a gene: 10. This chain's CDR3 is CASSRLAGRPQETQYF. The CDR3, as DNA: TGTGCCAGCAGTCGACTAGCGGGGAGACCTCAGGAGACCCAGTACTTC.

V gene TRBV20-1 combines with J gene TRBJ2-3; D may match TRBD1 or TRBD2 (5 bases each). V lost 0 bases to trimming and J lost 0 bases, with 10 bases between them. Germline V gene data show CDR1 as DFQATT and CDR2 as SNEGSKA (reference sequence). This CDR3 has 15 amino acids. The DNA of the CDR3 is TGCAGTGCTAGAGATTGGGGACGCAGCACAGATACGCAGTATTTT. It yields the protein CSARDWGRSTDTQYF.

This clonotype was observed many times. The chain links TRBV7-2 to TRBJ2-1; 10 positions match TRBD2. Unmatched junction bases numbered 4, after V lost 3 bases and J lost 2 bases. The CDR3 length is 16 residues. Per germline, CDR1 SGHTA and CDR2 FQGNSA. The CDR3, as DNA: TGTGCCAGCAGCTTGCCTAGCGGGAGTGCCTACAATGAGCAGTTCTTC. This codes for CASSLPSGSAYNEQFF.

In this sample, this clonotype turned up a few times. The chain has TRBV12-3 or TRBV12-4 and TRBJ1-2, with a weak D call TRBD1 (6 bases). The CDR3 runs 16 residues. The germline V and J ends were trimmed by 5 bases and 0 bases, with 16 bases remaining between them. CDR3 bases: TGTGCCAGCAGTAGACCTGACAGGAAAGCTAACTATGGCTACACCTTC. Its translation: CASSRPDRKANYGYTF.

DNA of the CDR3: TGTGCCAGCAGCAGTCAGCGGGGGTACAATGAGCAGTTCTTC. Protein sequence: CASSSQRGYNEQFF. The rearrangement uses TRBV5-4 and TRBJ2-1; 8 nucleotides agree with TRBD2. The CDR3 consists of 14 residues. Germline lookup yields CDR1 SGHNT and CDR2 YYREEE (reference sequence). V gave up 4 bases and J gave up 4 bases; unmatched junction bases: 4.

About this clonotype itself: A much larger clone is a single base away; this may be a read error. The chain combines TRBV7-2 with TRBJ2-3; D assignment may be TRBD1 or TRBD2 (5 bases each). Germline V gene data show CDR1 as SGHTA and CDR2 as FQGNSA. V was clipped by 2 bases and J by 1 base, with 13 bases between them. The CDR3 covers 16 residues. Here the CDR3 DNA reads TGTGCCAGCAGCTTACACGGGGCTAGAGGCACAGATACGCAGTATTTT. Protein: CASSLHGARGTDTQYF.

The chain combines TRBV20-1 with TRBJ2-2, with 13 bases identical to TRBD2. The germline V gene encodes CDR1 DFQATT and CDR2 SNEGSKA (reference sequence). Losses at the gene ends were 1 base for V and 3 bases for J; bases not matched to a gene: 8. The CDR3 loop spans 18 amino acids. The CDR3 sequence is CSARVRTSGRGDTGELFF. CDR3 nucleotide sequence: TGCAGTGCTAGAGTTCGGACTAGCGGGAGAGGGGACACCGGGGAGCTGTTTTTT.

This clonotype was recorded at least ten times. The chain is built from TRBV6-2 or TRBV6-3 and TRBJ2-1; 8 bases are shared with TRBD1. V lost 2 bases to trimming and J lost 8 bases; unmatched junction nucleotides: 14. Per the germline V gene, CDR1 is MNHEY and CDR2 is SVGEGT. CDR3 length: 17 residues. The CDR3 loop reads CASSYTRTGIRADEQFF. The CDR3 nucleotides read TGTGCCAGCAGTTACACCCGGACAGGGATTAGGGCCGATGAGCAGTTCTTC.

This clonotype was detected ten times or more. As DNA, the CDR3 is TGTGCCAGCAGCTTAAGTTCGGGACAGGGAATTGAGCAGTTCTTC. It encodes CASSLSSGQGIEQFF. The chain joins TRBV7-3 to TRBJ2-1, with 9 bases identical to TRBD1. With V trimmed by 1 base and J by 9 bases, 7 bases remained unmatched. The CDR3 has 15 residues. CDR1 and CDR2 (germline): SGHTA, FQGTGA.

This clonotype was observed at least ten times. V is TRBV19 and J is TRBJ2-1; D perhaps matches TRBD2 (5 bases). CDR1 is LNHDA, CDR2 SQIVND, per germline (reference sequence). The CDR3 totals 12 residues. V was clipped by 2 bases and J by 7 bases, with 6 bases between them. CDR3 nucleotide sequence: TGTGCCAGTAGTATAACGGGAAATGAGCAGTTCTTC. This sequence encodes CASSITGNEQFF.

V is TRBV7-3 and J is TRBJ2-1; D is perhaps TRBD1 or TRBD2 (5 bases each). This CDR3 is 12 amino acids long. Germline CDR1 SGHTA, CDR2 FQGTGA. Trimming shortened V by 8 bases and J by 8 bases, and 13 bases separated the two germline ends. CDR3: CASGGRGDEQFF. The CDR3 DNA reads as TGTGCCAGCGGCGGACGAGGGGATGAGCAGTTCTTC.

The chain carries TRBV12-3 or TRBV12-4 and TRBJ1-5; 7 bases are shared with TRBD1. V lost 7 bases and J lost 9; bases outside the gene matches: 9. The length of the CDR3 is 13 residues. Written as DNA, the CDR3 is TGTGCCAGCACCCCGGTCCCAGGGGGGCCCCAGCATTTT. Its translation: CASTPVPGGPQHF.

This chain uses TRBV6-5 with TRBJ1-2; the D is unclear. Germline lookup yields CDR1 MNHEY and CDR2 SVGAGI. V shed 2 bases and J shed 0 bases, with 10 bases lying between them. The CDR3 loop spans 15 amino acids. The CDR3: CASSYSRGTNYGYTF. In DNA, the CDR3 is TGTGCCAGCAGTTACAGCCGGGGAACTAACTATGGCTACACCTTC.

Concerning this clonotype itself: A much larger clone sits a single nucleotide away, making a read error possible. CDR3 sequence: CASSPGGLAGGDEQYF. CDR3 DNA sequence: TGTGCCAGCAGCCCCGGGGGACTAGCGGGGGGGGACGAGCAGTACTTC. The rearrangement joins TRBV7-2 to TRBJ2-7; 16 bases agree with TRBD2. From germline, CDR1 is SGHTA and CDR2 FQGNSA. The CDR3 loop spans 16 amino acids. V lost 5 bases to trimming and J lost 5 bases; unmatched junction nucleotides: 6.

At least ten counts were recorded for this clonotype. V and J are TRBV7-2 and TRBJ1-5; no clear D. The germline gives CDR1 SGHTA, CDR2 FQGNSA. CDR3 length equals 15 residues. Trimming took 4 bases from V and 0 from J, leaving 10 bases between them. The CDR3 protein is CASSSQAHSNQPQHF. In DNA form, the CDR3 reads TGTGCCAGCAGCTCCCAGGCCCATAGCAATCAGCCCCAGCATTTT.

This clonotype was seen ten or more times. The chain has TRBV7-2 and TRBJ2-2; possible D gene TRBD1, 5 bases. The length of the CDR3 is 15 residues. The germline V gene encodes CDR1 SGHTA and CDR2 FQGNSA. V was cut by 3 bases and J by 1 base, with 9 bases left in between. Written as DNA, the CDR3 is TGTGCCAGCAGCTTCCGCAGGGTGAACACCGGGGAGCTGTTTTTT. It translates to CASSFRRVNTGELFF.

This clonotype was counted ten times or more. V and J are TRBV20-1 and TRBJ2-3; 15 bases are a match to TRBD2. V shed 5 bases and J 7 bases; nucleotides not matched to a gene: 19. This CDR3 contains 19 residues. CDR1 and CDR2 (germline): DFQATT, SNEGSKA (reference sequence). The CDR3 reads CSAPPILGLAGGPGNTQYF. CDR3 bases: TGCAGTGCTCCGCCCATCCTTGGACTAGCGGGGGGGCCGGGCAATACGCAGTATTTT.

Only a few counts were recorded for this clonotype. This chain links TRBV20-1 with TRBJ1-6; 7 bases line up with TRBD1. Germline loops: CDR1 DFQATT, CDR2 SNEGSKA (reference sequence). This CDR3 spans 14 amino acids. Trimming at V came to 3 bases and at J to 9 bases, leaving 8 bases not matched to a gene. CDR3 in DNA: TGCAGTGCTAGTGTGCGGGACAGAGGTTCACCCCTCCACTTT. Translation: CSASVRDRGSPLHF.

This clonotype has at least ten counts. The rearrangement links TRBV7-2 to TRBJ2-3; D is perhaps TRBD1 (6 bases). Germline V lookup: CDR1 SGHTA, CDR2 FQGNSA. V was trimmed by 5 bases and J by 2 bases, leaving 17 bases between them. This CDR3 region has 16 residues. This CDR3 is CASSPAGTRFTDTQYF. CDR3 DNA sequence: TGTGCCAGCAGCCCAGCCGGGACACGGTTCACAGATACGCAGTATTTT.

This clonotype was seen more than once but under ten times. V and J are TRBV12-3 or TRBV12-4 and TRBJ2-2; D possibly uses TRBD1 or TRBD2 (5 bases each). V was shortened by 7 bases and J by 4 bases, with 13 bases between the two germline ends. There are 14 residues in the CDR3. The DNA of the CDR3 is TGTGCCAGCACCTACGGGACGGCCACCGGGGAGCTGTTTTTT. Translating it yields CASTYGTATGELFF.

This clonotype appeared many times. V and J are TRBV6-5 and TRBJ2-7, with a tentative D call TRBD1 (6 bases). V dropped 4 bases and J dropped 1 base, with 14 bases sitting between them. This CDR3 region has 15 residues. Germline CDR1 and CDR2: MNHEY and SVGAGI. The CDR3 DNA follows: TGTGCCAGCAGTTTAGCCGGGACACCTTCCTACGAGCAGTACTTC. Translation gives CASSLAGTPSYEQYF.

This clonotype has a count of ten or more. V usage is TRBV25-1 and J usage is TRBJ1-6, with 7 bases lining up with TRBD1. The CDR3 runs 16 residues. Germline CDR1 is MGHDK and CDR2 is SYGVNS. Germline trimming cut 4 bases from V and 6 bases from J; bases unmatched to any gene: 9. CDR3 amino acids: CASSALTQGVNSPLHF. CDR3 nucleotide sequence: TGTGCCAGCAGTGCCCTAACCCAGGGGGTTAATTCACCCCTCCACTTT.

V usage is TRBV5-4 and J usage is TRBJ2-5; 16 nucleotides agree with TRBD2. The V gene end was trimmed by 4 bases and the J gene end by 5 bases; junction bases not matched to a gene: 8. Per germline, CDR1 SGHNT and CDR2 YYREEE (reference sequence). The length of the CDR3 is 17 residues. The DNA of the CDR3 is TGTGCCAGCAGCCGCGGGACTAGCGGGAGGGCTCGTGAGACCCAGTACTTC. Amino acids: CASSRGTSGRARETQYF.

This clonotype occurred a few times. The chain employs TRBV7-2 and TRBJ2-3, with D uncertain. V was trimmed by 2 bases and J by 2 bases, leaving 5 bases between them. The CDR3 spans 13 residues. The germline V gene encodes CDR1 SGHTA and CDR2 FQGNSA. The DNA of the CDR3 is TGTGCCAGCAGCTTAACCCACACAGATACGCAGTATTTT. Protein sequence: CASSLTHTDTQYF. The full variable domain, in which reference TRBV7-2 and TRBJ2-3 provide the parts outside the CDR3, is GAGVSQSPSNKVTEKGKDVELRCDPISGHTALYWYRQSLGQGLEFLIYFQGNSAPDKSGLPSDRFSAERTGGSVSTLTIQRTQQEDSAVYLCASSLTHTDTQYFGPGTRLTVL.

This clonotype occurred a few times. The chain joins TRBV15 to TRBJ1-1; D uncertain. The CDR3 loop spans 13 amino acids. Germline V gene data show CDR1 as LNHNV and CDR2 as YYDKDF (reference sequence). Trimming shortened V by 1 base and J by 1 base, and 4 bases separated the two germline ends. The CDR3 bases are TGTGCCACCAGCAGAGTCAGGAACACTGAAGCTTTCTTT. It specifies CATSRVRNTEAFF.

The chain recombines TRBV5-6 with TRBJ2-7; possibly TRBD2 for D (7 bases). Germline values: CDR1 SGHDT, CDR2 YYEEEE. The CDR3 runs 14 residues. V lost 4 bases and J lost 4, with 15 bases in between. The CDR3 DNA reads TGTGCCAGCAGCCCCGGAGGGGGGGTATACGAGCAGTACTTC. Translated: CASSPGGGVYEQYF.